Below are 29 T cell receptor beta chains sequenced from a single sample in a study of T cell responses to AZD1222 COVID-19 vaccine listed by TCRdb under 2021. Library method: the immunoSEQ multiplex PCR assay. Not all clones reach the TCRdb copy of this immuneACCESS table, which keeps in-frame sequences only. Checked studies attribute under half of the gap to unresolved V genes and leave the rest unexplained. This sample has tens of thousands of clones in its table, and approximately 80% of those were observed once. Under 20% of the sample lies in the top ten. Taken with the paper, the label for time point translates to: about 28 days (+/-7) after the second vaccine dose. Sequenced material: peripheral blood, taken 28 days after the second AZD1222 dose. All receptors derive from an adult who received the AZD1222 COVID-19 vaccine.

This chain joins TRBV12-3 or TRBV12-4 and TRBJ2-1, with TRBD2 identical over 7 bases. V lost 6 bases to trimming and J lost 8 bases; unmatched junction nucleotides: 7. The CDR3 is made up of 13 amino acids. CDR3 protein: CASRLADGHEQFF. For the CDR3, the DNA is TGTGCCAGCAGGCTAGCGGATGGCCATGAGCAGTTCTTC.

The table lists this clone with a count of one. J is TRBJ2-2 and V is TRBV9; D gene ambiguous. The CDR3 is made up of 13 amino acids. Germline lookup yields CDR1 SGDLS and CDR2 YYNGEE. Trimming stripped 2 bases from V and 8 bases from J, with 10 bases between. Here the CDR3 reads CASSVSAPGELFF. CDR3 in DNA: TGTGCCAGCAGCGTTTCCGCCCCGGGGGAGCTGTTTTTT.

The CDR3 spells CAIRDGETGNTIYF. The CDR3 DNA is TGTGCCATCAGGGACGGGGAAACTGGAAACACCATATATTTT. The chain is built from TRBV10-3 and TRBJ1-3; D gene ambiguous. CDR1 ENHRY and CDR2 SYGVKD come from the germline V gene. The CDR3 extends over 14 amino acids. Trimming took off 6 bases at V and 2 bases at J, with 11 bases between the two ends.

CDR3 in amino acids: CASSLNIGRSEAFF. The DNA for the CDR3 is TGTGCCAGCAGCCTTAATATAGGCCGCTCTGAAGCTTTCTTT. The V gene is TRBV3-1 (or the pseudogene TRBV3-2), the J gene TRBJ1-1; D gene ambiguous. The CDR3 runs to 14 residues. V lost 4 bases, J lost 6 bases, and 15 bases lay in between. Germline V gene data show CDR1 as LGHDT and CDR2 as YNNKEL (reference sequence).

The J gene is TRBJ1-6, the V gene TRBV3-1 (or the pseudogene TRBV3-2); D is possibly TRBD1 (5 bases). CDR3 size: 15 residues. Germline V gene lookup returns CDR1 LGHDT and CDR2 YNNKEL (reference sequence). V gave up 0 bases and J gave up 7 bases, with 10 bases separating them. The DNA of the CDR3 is TGTGCCAGCAGCCAAGACGGGGGTTGGAATTCACCCCTCCACTTT. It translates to CASSQDGGWNSPLHF.

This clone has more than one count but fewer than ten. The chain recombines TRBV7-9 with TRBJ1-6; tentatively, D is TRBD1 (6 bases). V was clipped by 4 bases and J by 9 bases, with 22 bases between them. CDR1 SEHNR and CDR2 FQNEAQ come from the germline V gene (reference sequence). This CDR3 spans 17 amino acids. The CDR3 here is CASSSHERGGQGSPLHF. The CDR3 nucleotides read TGTGCCAGCAGCTCCCACGAGCGTGGGGGGCAGGGTTCACCCCTCCACTTT. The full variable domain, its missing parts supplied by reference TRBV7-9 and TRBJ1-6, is DTGVSQNPRHKITKRGQNVTFRCDPISEHNRLYWYRQTLGQGPEFLTYFQNEAQLEKSRLLSDRFSAERPKGSFSTLEIQRTEQGDSAMYLCASSSHERGGQGSPLHFGNGTRLTVT.

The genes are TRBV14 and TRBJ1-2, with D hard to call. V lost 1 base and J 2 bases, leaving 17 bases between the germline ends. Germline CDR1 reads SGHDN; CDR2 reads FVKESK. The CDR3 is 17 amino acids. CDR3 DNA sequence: TGTGCCAGCAGCCAAGCGGGGTTCGGCCACCTCAACTATGGCTACACCTTC. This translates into CASSQAGFGHLNYGYTF.

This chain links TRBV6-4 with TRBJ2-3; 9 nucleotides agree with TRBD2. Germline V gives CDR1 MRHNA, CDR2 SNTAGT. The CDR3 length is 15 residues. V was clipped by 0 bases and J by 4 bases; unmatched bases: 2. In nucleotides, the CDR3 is TGTGCCAGCAGTGACTCTAGCGGGGGCGCAGATACGCAGTATTTT. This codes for CASSDSSGGADTQYF.

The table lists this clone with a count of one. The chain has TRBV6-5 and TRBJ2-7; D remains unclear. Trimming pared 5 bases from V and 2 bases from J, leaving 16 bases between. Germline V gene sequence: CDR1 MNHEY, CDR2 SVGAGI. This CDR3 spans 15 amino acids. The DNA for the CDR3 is TGTGCCAGCAGTATGTGGGCTGGGAATACCTACGAGCAGTACTTC. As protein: CASSMWAGNTYEQYF.

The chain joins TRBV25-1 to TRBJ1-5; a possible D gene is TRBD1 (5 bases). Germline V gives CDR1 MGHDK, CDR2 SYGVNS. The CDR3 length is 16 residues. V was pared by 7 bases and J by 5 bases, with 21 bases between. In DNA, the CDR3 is TGTGCCAGCACCCCGGGGACCTTTGGACATCATCAGCCCCAGCATTTT. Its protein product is CASTPGTFGHHQPQHF. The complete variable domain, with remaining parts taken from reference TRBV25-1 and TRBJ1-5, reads EADIYQTPRYLVIGTGKKITLECSQTMGHDKMYWYQQDPGMELHLIHYSYGVNSTEKGDLSSESTVSRIRTEHFPLTLESARPSHTSQYLCASTPGTFGHHQPQHFGDGTRLSIL.

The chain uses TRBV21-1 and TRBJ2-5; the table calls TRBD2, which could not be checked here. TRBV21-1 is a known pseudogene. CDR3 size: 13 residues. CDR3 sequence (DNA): TGTGCCAGCAGCCTCCCCCGGGAGGAGACCCAGTACTTC. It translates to CASSLPREETQYF.

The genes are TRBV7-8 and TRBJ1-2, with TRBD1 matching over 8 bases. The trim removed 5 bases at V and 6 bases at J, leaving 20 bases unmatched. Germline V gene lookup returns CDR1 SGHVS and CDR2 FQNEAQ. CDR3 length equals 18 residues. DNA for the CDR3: TGTGCCAGCAGCCCATTTATTCAGGGGGCGAAACCCCCGGATGGCTACACCTTC. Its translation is CASSPFIQGAKPPDGYTF.

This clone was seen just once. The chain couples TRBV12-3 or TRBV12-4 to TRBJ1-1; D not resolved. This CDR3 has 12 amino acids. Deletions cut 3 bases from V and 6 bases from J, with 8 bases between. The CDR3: CASSFHKPEAFF. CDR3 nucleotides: TGTGCCAGCAGTTTTCATAAGCCTGAAGCTTTCTTT.

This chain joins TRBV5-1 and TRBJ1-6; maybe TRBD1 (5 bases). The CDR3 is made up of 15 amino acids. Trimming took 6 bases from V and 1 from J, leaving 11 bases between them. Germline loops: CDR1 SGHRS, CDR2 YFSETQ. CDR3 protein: CASTRDGSYNSPLHF. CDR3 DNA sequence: TGCGCCAGCACCCGGGACGGTTCCTATAATTCACCCCTCCACTTT.

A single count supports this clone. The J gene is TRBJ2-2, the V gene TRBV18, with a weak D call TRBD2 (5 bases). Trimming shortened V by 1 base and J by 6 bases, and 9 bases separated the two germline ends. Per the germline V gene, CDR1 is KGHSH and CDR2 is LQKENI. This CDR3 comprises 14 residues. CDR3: CASSPRPEAGELFF. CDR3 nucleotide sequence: TGTGCCAGCTCACCACGACCGGAGGCCGGGGAGCTGTTTTTT. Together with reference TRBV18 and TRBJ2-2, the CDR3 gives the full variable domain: NAGVMQNPRHLVRRRGQEARLRCSPMKGHSHVYWYRQLPEEGLKFMVYLQKENIIDESGMPKERFSAEFPKEGPSILRIQQVVRGDSAAYFCASSPRPEAGELFFGEGSRLTVL.

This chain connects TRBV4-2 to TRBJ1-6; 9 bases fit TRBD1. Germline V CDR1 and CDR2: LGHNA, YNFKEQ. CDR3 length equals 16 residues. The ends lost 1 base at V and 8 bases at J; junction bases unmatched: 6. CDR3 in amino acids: CASSQVGRQGDSPLHF. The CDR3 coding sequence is TGTGCCAGCAGCCAAGTTGGCCGACAGGGGGATTCACCCCTCCACTTT.

CDR3 in DNA: TGTGCCAGTAGTATCTCCCGGGACCCCGTCTTTGAAGAGCAGTTCTTC. Protein product: CASSISRDPVFEEQFF. This chain links TRBV19 with TRBJ2-1; D possibly uses TRBD1 or TRBD2 (5 bases each). CDR1 and CDR2 (germline): LNHDA, SQIVND (reference sequence). This CDR3 spans 16 amino acids. V dropped 3 bases and J dropped 10 bases, with 22 bases sitting between them.

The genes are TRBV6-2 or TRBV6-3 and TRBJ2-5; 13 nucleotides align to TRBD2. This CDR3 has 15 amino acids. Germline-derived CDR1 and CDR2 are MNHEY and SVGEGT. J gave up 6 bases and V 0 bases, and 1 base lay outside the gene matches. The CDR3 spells CASSYSGLAGQTQYF. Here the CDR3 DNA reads TGTGCCAGCAGTTACTCGGGACTAGCGGGGCAGACCCAGTACTTC.

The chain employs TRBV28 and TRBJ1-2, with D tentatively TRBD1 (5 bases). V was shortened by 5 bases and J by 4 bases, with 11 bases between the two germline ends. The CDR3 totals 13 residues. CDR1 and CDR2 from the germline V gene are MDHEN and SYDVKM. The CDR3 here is CASSQQGGYGYTF. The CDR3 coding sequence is TGTGCCAGCAGTCAGCAGGGCGGCTATGGCTACACCTTC.

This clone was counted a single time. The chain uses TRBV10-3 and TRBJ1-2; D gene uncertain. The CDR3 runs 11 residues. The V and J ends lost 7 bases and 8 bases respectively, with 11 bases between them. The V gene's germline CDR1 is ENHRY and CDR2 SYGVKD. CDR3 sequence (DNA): TGTGCCATCACTCAAGGAAGGGGCTACACCTTC. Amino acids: CAITQGRGYTF.

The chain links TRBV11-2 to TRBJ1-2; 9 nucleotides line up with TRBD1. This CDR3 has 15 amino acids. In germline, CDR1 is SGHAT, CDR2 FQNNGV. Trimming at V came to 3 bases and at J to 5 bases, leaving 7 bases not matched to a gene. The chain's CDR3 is CASSLGWTGDYGYTF. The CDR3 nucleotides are TGTGCCAGCAGCTTGGGGTGGACAGGGGATTATGGCTACACCTTC.

The CDR3 loop reads CATSGAASTDTQYF. The CDR3 bases are TGTGCCACCAGTGGGGCTGCTAGCACAGATACGCAGTATTTT. The genes are TRBV24-1 and TRBJ2-3, with D uncertain. Trimming cost V 5 bases and J 0 bases, with 8 bases left between them. Looked up from germline, CDR1 is KGHDR and CDR2 is SFDVKD. This CDR3 spans 14 amino acids.

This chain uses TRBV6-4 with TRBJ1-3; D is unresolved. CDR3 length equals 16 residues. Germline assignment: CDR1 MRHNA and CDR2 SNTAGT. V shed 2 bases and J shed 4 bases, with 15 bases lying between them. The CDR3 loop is CASSDNRIIVGNTIYF. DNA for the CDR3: TGTGCCAGCAGTGACAACCGCATCATAGTGGGAAACACCATATATTTT.

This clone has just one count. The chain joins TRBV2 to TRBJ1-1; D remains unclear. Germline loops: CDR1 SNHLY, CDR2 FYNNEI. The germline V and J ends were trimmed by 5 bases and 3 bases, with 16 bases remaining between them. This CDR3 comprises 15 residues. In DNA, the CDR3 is TGTGCCAGCAGTTTCCTAATTAACCGGGACACTGAAGCTTTCTTT. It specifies CASSFLINRDTEAFF.

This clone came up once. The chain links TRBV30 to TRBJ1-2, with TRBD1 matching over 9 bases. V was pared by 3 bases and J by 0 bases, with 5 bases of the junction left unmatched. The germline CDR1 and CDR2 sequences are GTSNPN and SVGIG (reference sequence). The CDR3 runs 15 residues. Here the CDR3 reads CAWRTGTGPNYGYTF. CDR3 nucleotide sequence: TGTGCCTGGAGGACCGGGACAGGGCCTAACTATGGCTACACCTTC.

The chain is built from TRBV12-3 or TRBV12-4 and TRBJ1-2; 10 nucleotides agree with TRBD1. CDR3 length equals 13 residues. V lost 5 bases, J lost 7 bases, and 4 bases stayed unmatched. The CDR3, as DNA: TGTGCCAGCAGTCGGGACAGGGGATTTGGCTACACCTTC. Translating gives CASSRDRGFGYTF.

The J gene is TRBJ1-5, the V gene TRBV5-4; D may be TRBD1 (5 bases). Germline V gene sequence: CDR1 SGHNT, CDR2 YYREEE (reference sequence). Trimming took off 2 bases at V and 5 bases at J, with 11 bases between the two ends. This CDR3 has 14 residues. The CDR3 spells CASSFGGVDQPQHF. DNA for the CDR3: TGTGCCAGCAGCTTTGGGGGGGTGGATCAGCCCCAGCATTTT.

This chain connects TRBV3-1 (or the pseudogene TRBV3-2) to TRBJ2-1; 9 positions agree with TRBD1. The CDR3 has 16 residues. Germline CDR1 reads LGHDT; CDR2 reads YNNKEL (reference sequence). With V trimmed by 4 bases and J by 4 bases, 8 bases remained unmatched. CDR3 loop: CASSPPDRGPYNEQFF. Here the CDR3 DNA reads TGTGCCAGCAGCCCCCCGGACAGGGGCCCTTACAATGAGCAGTTCTTC.

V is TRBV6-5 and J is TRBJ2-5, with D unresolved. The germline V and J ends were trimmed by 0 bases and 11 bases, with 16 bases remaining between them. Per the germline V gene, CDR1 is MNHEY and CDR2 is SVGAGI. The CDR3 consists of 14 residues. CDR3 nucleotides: TGTGCCAGCAGTTACTCAAATAATAGGTCCCCGCAGTACTTC. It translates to CASSYSNNRSPQYF.